This T cell receptor (beta chain) appears in the sequencing data of a study of neurological immune-mediated disorders (dated by TCRdb to the late 2010s). As for the study more broadly: Using UMI-based sequencing, the study compared peripheral blood TCR-beta repertoires from patients with HTLV-I-associated myelopathy (HAM/TSP), patients with multiple sclerosis, and healthy controls. Longitudinal samples, technical triplicates and paired sorted CD4+ and CD8+ T-cell subsets, alongside PBMC samples, were included among the approximately 110 TCR-beta libraries. Of the 68 subjects in the cohort, roughly 14 were HAM/TSP patients, about 34 were multiple sclerosis patients, and 20 were healthy controls.

Via the germline V gene, CDR1 is SGHAT and CDR2 FQNNGV. V trim: 0 bases; J trim: 4 bases; unmatched bases: 5. The cysteine opens and the phenylalanine closes a CDR3 of 16 amino acids. Only CDR3 DNA remains: 48 bases, in frame from the first base. On the study overall, not on this receptor specifically: Expanded clones from different subjects shared no identical CDR3 amino acid sequences, which suggests that TCR-beta repertoires were private in all groups. TCR clonal expansion was highest in HAM/TSP patients and lowest in MS patients, with MS patients falling below even healthy controls.

cDNA synthesis used template-switch 5'RACE with a primer carrying a 10-nucleotide random unique molecular identifier tagging each TCR transcript. Each sequencing run produced over 190 million TCR-beta sequences covering 15-18 subjects. The RNeasy kit was used to extract total RNA. Using the KAPA Real-time Library Amplification kit, TCR-beta VDJ regions were amplified with primers for the TCR constant region and the 5'RACE anchor. A first PCR added sample indexes and Illumina adaptors, after which a second PCR increased the library yield. After Ampure bead purification, the TCR product of roughly 650 bp was size-selected on a 2% E-gel SizeSelection system. Before pooling, libraries had their quality checked on a Bioanalyzer, their concentration measured with Qubit, and their quantity determined with the Kapa Library Quantification kit. An Illumina HiSeq 2500 sequenced the libraries paired-end 2 x 150 bp. To increase sequence diversity, roughly 24-32% phiX was spiked into each library pool. The paper's processing steps were these. Quality-filtered reads were processed with the UMI-based MiGEC pipeline, and over 85% of raw TCR sequences were removed by the MiGEC pipeline during error correction. VDJ genes were aligned to IMGT germline references, and clonotypes were defined by unique CDR3 amino acid sequence plus V-J genes. Clonal expansion, Shannon diversity and CDR3 relatedness (CalcPairwiseDistances, ClusterSamples) were evaluated with VDJtools, and phylogenetic trees were built with CLCbio workbench. Clones with at least 8 unique UMIs were defined as expanded, with this threshold being based on coefficient-of-variation modelling across technical triplicates. TCRdb cleaned the public reads at Q25 with fastp, built clones with MiXCR and kept in-frame beta chains. Each entry merges the rows of one CDR3 protein and shows their most common DNA and genes. The V and J calls here are based on TCRdb, not the publication. For this sample the table gives approximately 24,000 distinct CDR3 sequences, of which around 15% were detected only once. The ten largest clonotypes hold 16% of the sample.

This clonotype was found many times. Its target antigen remains unknown. Base qualities are not recorded, but no much larger clone differs from it by a single base. Unsorted PBMC libraries were generated from 2 million PBMCs stored in RNAlater at -80 °C until RNA extraction. PBMCs were separated from peripheral blood using Ficoll-Hypaque density gradient centrifugation and then cryopreserved in liquid nitrogen. The TCR sequence derives from a woman in her 40s with HTLV-1-associated myelopathy (HAM/TSP). The chain couples TRBV11-2 to TRBJ1-2, with 10 bases in between that match TRBD1. Sequenced: PBMCs. The CDR3 corresponds to CASSLEPRTGGYGYTF. The nucleotide sequence reads TGTGCCAGCAGCTTAGAGCCTCGGACAGGGGGCTATGGCTACACCTTC.